These 8 T cell receptor beta chains were sequenced from one sample in a study of identifying expanded T cells in peripheral blood (dated by TCRdb to about 2019). To prepare the library, the immunoSEQ multiplex PCR assay was applied. In TCRdb, the immuneACCESS table is reduced to in-frame sequences with V and J assigned. These tables do not hold every clone; where another copy was compared, an unresolved V gene accounts for under half, and the others remain unexplained. For this sample there are tens of thousands of clones; approximately 80% appear just once. The ten largest account for about 18% of the sample. Specimen: blood. The source is a person between 18 and 75 years old in good health.

The chain recombines TRBV4-2 with TRBJ2-1; 9 nucleotides match TRBD1. Trimming at V came to 4 bases and at J to 9 bases, leaving 7 bases not matched to a gene. The CDR3 covers 14 residues. In germline, CDR1 is LGHNA, CDR2 YNFKEQ. CDR3 DNA: TGTGCCAGCAGCCGGGGGACAGGGTTCGGTGAGCAGTTCTTC. Translating gives CASSRGTGFGEQFF.

The rearrangement joins TRBV30 to TRBJ2-7; D is undetermined. The V end lost 3 bases, the J end lost 5 bases, and 14 bases lay between the germline ends. The CDR3 runs to 13 residues. Germline CDR1 reads GTSNPN; CDR2 reads SVGIG (reference sequence). The CDR3 DNA sequence: TGTGCCTGGAGCCCTGGCGCGATCCACGAGCAGTACGTC. Its translation: CAWSPGAIHEQYV.

V gene TRBV12-5 combines with J gene TRBJ2-5; possibly TRBD1 for D (7 bases). The V end was cut by 5 bases, the J end by 0 bases, with 16 bases between. Germline V CDR1 and CDR2: LGHNT, FRNRAP. This CDR3 contains 16 residues. As DNA, the CDR3 is TGTGCTAGTGGTGGAGGGGACAGCCCCCACCAAGAGACCCAGTACTTC. Protein sequence: CASGGGDSPHQETQYF.

This clone occurred once. The V gene is TRBV27, the J gene TRBJ1-1; the D is unclear. Trimming left V 3 bases short and J 4 bases short, with 9 bases between. This CDR3 spans 13 amino acids. Per the germline V gene, CDR1 is MNHEY and CDR2 is SMNVEV (reference sequence). The CDR3 DNA reads as TGTGCCAGCAGTTTCCGCCCCACCACTGAAGCTTTCTTT. This gives the protein CASSFRPTTEAFF.

The chain recombines TRBV7-9 with TRBJ2-1, with TRBD2 identical over 13 bases. The CDR3 covers 15 residues. V was clipped by 5 bases and J by 8 bases; unmatched bases: 6. Germline V gene sequence: CDR1 SEHNR, CDR2 FQNEAQ (reference sequence). CDR3 DNA: TGTGCCAGCAGCCTGACTAGCGGGAGGCCCTATGAGCAGTTCTTC. This gives the protein CASSLTSGRPYEQFF.

V is TRBV7-9 and J is TRBJ1-1; 7 bases fit TRBD1. The length of the CDR3 is 14 residues. V lost 3 bases, J lost 1 base, and 2 bases stayed unmatched. In germline, CDR1 is SEHNR, CDR2 FQNEAQ (reference sequence). CDR3: CASSFEGANTEAFF. In DNA form, the CDR3 reads TGTGCCAGCAGCTTTGAGGGGGCGAACACTGAAGCTTTCTTT.

This clone was found once. The chain uses TRBV5-6 and TRBJ2-1, with TRBD2 matching over 8 bases. The germline gives CDR1 SGHDT, CDR2 YYEEEE. This CDR3 spans 13 amino acids. The V gene end was trimmed by 4 bases and the J gene end by 6 bases; junction bases not matched to a gene: 3. The chain's CDR3 is CASSPGTSNEQFF. In nucleotides, the CDR3 is TGTGCCAGCAGCCCCGGGACTAGCAATGAGCAGTTCTTC.

The CDR3 region has the DNA TGTGCCAGCAGTTACGACAGGCGGACGTCTGAAGCTTTCTTT. It codes for CASSYDRRTSEAFF. V is TRBV6-6 and J is TRBJ1-1; D is perhaps TRBD1 (6 bases). The V gene lost 2 bases and the J gene lost 6 bases, with 13 bases spanning the gap. This CDR3 comprises 14 residues. Germline CDR1 reads MNHNY; CDR2 reads SVGAGI (reference sequence).